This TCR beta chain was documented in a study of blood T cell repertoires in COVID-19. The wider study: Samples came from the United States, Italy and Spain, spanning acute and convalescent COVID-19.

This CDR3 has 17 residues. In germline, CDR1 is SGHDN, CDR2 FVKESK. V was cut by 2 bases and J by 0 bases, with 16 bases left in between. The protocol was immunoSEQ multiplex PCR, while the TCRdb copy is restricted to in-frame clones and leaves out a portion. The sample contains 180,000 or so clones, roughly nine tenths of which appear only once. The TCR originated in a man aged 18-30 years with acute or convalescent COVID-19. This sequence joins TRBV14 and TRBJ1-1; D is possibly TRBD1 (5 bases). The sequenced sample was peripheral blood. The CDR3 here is CASSQTVMRQLNTEAFF. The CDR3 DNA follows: TGTGCCAGCAGCCAAACTGTGATGAGACAGCTGAACACTGAAGCTTTCTTT.